Following are 21 T cell receptor beta chains from one sample sequenced in a study of CXCR3-negative and CXCR3-positive naive CD8 T cells. Researchers prepared the TRB cDNA libraries using 5' RACE with UMI labels. Each CDR3 protein gets one entry in TCRdb, which reprocessed the 5' RACE reads and gives no DNA. The sample table includes about 92,000 distinct CDR3 sequences. The sample comprised naive CXCR3- CD8+ T cells from blood. This sample's subset: CD45RO-CCR7+CD27+CD95- naive CD8+ T cells lacking CXCR3 (TNR3-). The source of these receptors is a human donor in good health. Some clones in this sample may be carry-over from other donors' samples.

V usage is TRBV10-3 and J usage is TRBJ1-1; TCRdb designates TRBD1, a call that cannot be tested without DNA. There are 16 residues in the CDR3. Germline CDR1 is ENHRY and CDR2 is SYGVKD. The CDR3 loop reads CAISTPLSTANTEAFF.

The J gene is TRBJ2-3, the V gene TRBV6-1; TCRdb indicates TRBD2, and absent DNA this call remains unverified. This CDR3 has 16 residues. The germline gives CDR1 MNHNS, CDR2 SASEGT. CDR3 residues: CASTFGLAGDTDTQYF.

This chain links TRBV28 with TRBJ1-5; the D gene TCRdb calls, TRBD1, cannot be checked with no DNA. The germline CDR1 and CDR2 sequences are MDHEN and SYDVKM. This CDR3 contains 15 residues. CDR3: CASSTSGFGDQPQHF.

The chain links TRBV28 to TRBJ1-4; lacking DNA, the TRBD1 call made by TCRdb goes unchecked. The CDR3 has 17 amino acids. Germline assignment: CDR1 MDHEN and CDR2 SYDVKM. The CDR3 reads CASRLQGVGGANEKLFF.

The chain has TRBV28 and TRBJ1-5. This CDR3 is 14 amino acids long. Germline V lookup: CDR1 MDHEN, CDR2 SYDVKM. CDR3 residues: CASKGVNSNQPQHF.

The chain links TRBV7-3 to TRBJ2-1; there is no DNA to check the TCRdb D call of TRBD1. The CDR3 covers 19 residues. CDR1 and CDR2 from the germline V gene are SGHTA and FQGTGA. The CDR3 protein is CASSPSSGARGQGYNEQFF.

The chain joins TRBV6-1 to TRBJ2-7; TCRdb lists TRBD1, though no DNA is available to test this call. The CDR3 has 14 amino acids. Germline V lookup: CDR1 MNHNS, CDR2 SASEGT. This CDR3 reads CASSHSGESDEQYF.

The chain carries TRBV11-2 and TRBJ2-1. This CDR3 comprises 12 residues. In germline, CDR1 is SGHAT, CDR2 FQNNGV. This CDR3 reads CASSTINNEQFF. The variable domain in full, completed from reference TRBV11-2 and TRBJ2-1, reads EAGVAQSPRYKIIEKRQSVAFWCNPISGHATLYWYQQILGQGPKLLIQFQNNGVVDDSQLPKDRFSAERLKGVDSTLKIQPAKLEDSAVYLCASSTINNEQFFGPGTRLTVL.

This chain links TRBV7-9 with TRBJ2-4; there is no DNA to check the TCRdb D call of TRBD1. CDR3 length: 17 residues. Germline V gives CDR1 SEHNR, CDR2 FQNEAQ (reference sequence). CDR3 residues: CASSFGRQGLAKNIQYF.

The J gene is TRBJ2-7, the V gene TRBV10-1; lacking DNA, the TRBD1 call made by TCRdb goes unchecked. Germline CDR1 and CDR2: WNHNN and SYGVQD (reference sequence). CDR3 size: 14 residues. CDR3 protein: CASSEDSGGYEQYF.

The V gene is TRBV15, the J gene TRBJ2-7; the D call from TCRdb, TRBD1, cannot be confirmed without DNA. Germline lookup yields CDR1 LNHNV and CDR2 YYDKDF (reference sequence). This CDR3 spans 17 amino acids. The CDR3 sequence: CATSSHLDGGRSYEQYF.

The chain employs TRBV7-9 and TRBJ2-7; TCRdb's assignment of TRBD1 cannot be checked, as there is no DNA. The CDR3 is 14 residues long. The germline V gene has CDR1 SEHNR and CDR2 FQNEAQ (reference sequence). The chain's CDR3 is CASSLTGTDYEQYF.

The V gene is TRBV15, the J gene TRBJ2-7; as DNA is missing, the TRBD1 call by TCRdb cannot be tested. The CDR3 covers 13 residues. Germline loops: CDR1 LNHNV, CDR2 YYDKDF (reference sequence). CDR3 amino acids: CATSREEGVEQYF.

The chain employs TRBV7-2 and TRBJ2-5; TCRdb proposes TRBD2, but this gene call is untestable without DNA. This CDR3 is built from 16 residues. The germline V gene has CDR1 SGHTA and CDR2 FQGNSA. CDR3: CASSLGPGLDAETQYF.

CDR3 sequence reads: CASRLKREPSYEQYF. The chain carries TRBV12-2 and TRBJ2-7; TCRdb returns TRBD2, unconfirmable since there is no DNA. TRBV12-2 is noted as a pseudogene. The CDR3 runs to 15 residues.

V and J are TRBV29-1 and TRBJ1-1; TCRdb's D call of TRBD1 is untestable without DNA. In germline, CDR1 is SQVTM, CDR2 ANQGSEA. The CDR3 has 15 residues. CDR3 in amino acids: CSVLIGGAIHTEAFF.

The chain combines TRBV28 with TRBJ2-3; TCRdb returns TRBD1, unconfirmable since there is no DNA. The CDR3 sequence is 13 residues long. The V gene's germline CDR1 is MDHEN and CDR2 SYDVKM. This CDR3 reads CASTMAGSDTQYF. Based on the CDR3 plus reference TRBV28 and TRBJ2-3, the full variable domain is DVKVTQSSRYLVKRTGEKVFLECVQDMDHENMFWYRQDPGLGLRLIYFSYDVKMKEKGDIPEGYSVSREKKERFSLILESASTNQTSMYLCASTMAGSDTQYFGPGTRLTVL.

The V and J genes are TRBV14 and TRBJ2-7. Germline-derived CDR1 and CDR2 are SGHDN and FVKESK. The CDR3 extends over 13 amino acids. The CDR3 is CASSQDLTYEQYF.

The chain uses TRBV21-1 and TRBJ2-5; lacking DNA, the TRBD1 call made by TCRdb goes unchecked. TRBV21-1 is a pseudogene segment. The CDR3 covers 16 residues. This CDR3 reads CASSGPGTTCQETQYF.

CDR3 amino acids: CASRDRAGYEQYF. This sequence joins TRBV6-2 or TRBV6-3 and TRBJ2-7; the D call from TCRdb, TRBD1, cannot be confirmed without DNA. CDR1 MNHEY and CDR2 SVGEGT come from the germline V gene. The CDR3 runs 13 residues.

The chain has TRBV12-5 and TRBJ2-7; with no DNA, the TCRdb D assignment of TRBD1 cannot be verified. CDR1 and CDR2 from the germline V gene are LGHNT and FRNRAP. The CDR3 sequence is 14 residues long. The CDR3 sequence: CASGGQGGPYEQYF.